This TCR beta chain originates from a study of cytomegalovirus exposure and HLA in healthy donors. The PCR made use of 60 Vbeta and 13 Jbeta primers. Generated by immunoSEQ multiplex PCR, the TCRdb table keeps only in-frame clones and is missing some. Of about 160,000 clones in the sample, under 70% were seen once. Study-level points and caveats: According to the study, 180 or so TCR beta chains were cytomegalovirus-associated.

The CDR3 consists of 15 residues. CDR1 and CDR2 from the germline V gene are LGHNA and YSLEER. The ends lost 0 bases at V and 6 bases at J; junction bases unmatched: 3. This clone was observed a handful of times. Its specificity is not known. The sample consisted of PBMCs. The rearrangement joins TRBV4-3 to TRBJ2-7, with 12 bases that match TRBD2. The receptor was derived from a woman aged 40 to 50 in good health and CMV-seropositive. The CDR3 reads CASSQEASGRGEQYF. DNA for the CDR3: TGCGCCAGCAGCCAAGAGGCTAGCGGGAGGGGCGAGCAGTACTTC.